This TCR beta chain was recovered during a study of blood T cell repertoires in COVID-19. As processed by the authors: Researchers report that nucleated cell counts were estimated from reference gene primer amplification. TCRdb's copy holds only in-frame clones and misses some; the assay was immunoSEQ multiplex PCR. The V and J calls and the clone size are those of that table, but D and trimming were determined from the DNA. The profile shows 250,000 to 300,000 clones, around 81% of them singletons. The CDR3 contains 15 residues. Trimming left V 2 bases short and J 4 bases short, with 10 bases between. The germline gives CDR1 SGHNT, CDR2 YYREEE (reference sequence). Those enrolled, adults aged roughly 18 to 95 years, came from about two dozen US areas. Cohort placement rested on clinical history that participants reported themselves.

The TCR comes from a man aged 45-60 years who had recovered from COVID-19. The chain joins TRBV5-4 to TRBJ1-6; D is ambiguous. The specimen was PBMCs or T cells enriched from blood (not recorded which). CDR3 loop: CASSFSQKYNSPLHF. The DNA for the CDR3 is TGTGCCAGCAGCTTCTCCCAGAAATATAATTCACCCCTCCACTTT. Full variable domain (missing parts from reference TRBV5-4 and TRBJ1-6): ETGVTQSPTHLIKTRGQQVTLRCSSQSGHNTVSWYQQALGQGPQFIFQYYREEENGRGNFPPRFSGLQFPNYSSELNVNALELDDSALYLCASSFSQKYNSPLHFGNGTRLTVT.